This T cell receptor beta chain was sequenced for a study of blood T cell repertoires in COVID-19. Across the study: Acute and convalescent COVID-19 specimens originated in the United States, Italy and Spain. Sources were T cells, B-cell-depleted T cells, or PBMCs; the material itself was cDNA or gDNA.

This CDR3 is 11 amino acids long. Germline V lookup: CDR1 DFQATT, CDR2 SNEGSKA (reference sequence). Clones were sequenced by immunoSEQ multiplex PCR, and TCRdb holds only the in-frame ones, with some missing. The table includes 75,000 to 90,000 clones, approximately 89% detected once. This clonotype was obtained from an older man with acute or convalescent COVID-19. J is TRBJ2-1 and V is TRBV20-1; 8 bases line up with TRBD2. Sequencing was performed on peripheral blood. The CDR3 here is CCLEREYEQFF. DNA of the CDR3: TGCTGCTTGGAGCGGGAGTATGAGCAGTTCTTC.